Below, 2 T cell receptor beta chains from the same sample are listed, as sequenced in a study of T cell changes during pregnancy in multiple sclerosis. This table comes from immunoSEQ multiplex PCR, and its TCRdb copy is limited to in-frame clones, with some not included. The table has roughly 17,000 clones, roughly 87% seen once. Sequences were derived from CD8+ T cells from peripheral blood mononuclear cells, sampled after pregnancy. The origin of the receptors is a female donor in good health, enrolled as a control in a pregnancy study.

The chain joins TRBV6-1 to TRBJ2-7, with a weak D call TRBD1 (5 bases). The V gene lost 5 bases and the J gene lost 3 bases, with 14 bases spanning the gap. Germline V gene lookup returns CDR1 MNHNS and CDR2 SASEGT. CDR3 length: 14 amino acids. The CDR3 loop reads CASSTLGRVYEQYF. DNA for the CDR3: TGTGCCAGCAGTACCCTGGGCAGGGTCTACGAGCAGTACTTC.

The rearrangement links TRBV19 to TRBJ2-3, with 8 positions matching TRBD2. The CDR3 extends over 18 amino acids. With V trimmed by 1 base and J by 0 bases, 9 bases remained unmatched. Germline V lookup: CDR1 LNHDA, CDR2 SQIVND (reference sequence). The chain's CDR3 is CASSIGLALRSSTDTQYF. The CDR3 DNA sequence: TGTGCCAGTAGTATAGGACTAGCGTTGCGATCTAGCACAGATACGCAGTATTTT.